This T cell receptor beta chain appears in the sequencing data of a study of T cells in narcolepsy. General observations from the study: Autoreactive clone sequences were missing from some blood memory CD4+ repertoires. Autoreactive clonotypes reportedly recurred in blood of same and different patients, not controls.

Assay: immunoSEQ multiplex PCR; the TCRdb copy retains only in-frame clones and omits some. The sample gives approximately 32,000 clones, roughly four fifths of which show up once; approximately 1.1% is in the top ten. This clone occurred once. Its antigen is as yet unknown. The V gene lost 1 base and the J gene lost 0 bases, with 14 bases spanning the gap. The CDR3 is made up of 17 amino acids. From germline, CDR1 is SGHDT and CDR2 YYEEEE. The V call is TRBV5-6, the J call TRBJ1-3; D is unresolved. This clonotype was sampled from a human donor with narcolepsy. The specimen was CD45RA- memory CD4+ T cells from PBMCs. The CDR3 DNA sequence: TGTGCCAGCAGCTTGTGGGTTGTGAAACTCTCTGGAAACACCATATATTTT. Translating gives CASSLWVVKLSGNTIYF.